These 24 T cell receptor beta chains originate from one sample sequenced in a study of T cell clonotyping in hematopoietic cell transplantation. Libraries were prepared by immunoSEQ multiplex PCR; TCRdb keeps only in-frame clonotypes and omits some of them. The sample comprises about 15,000 clones, less than 70% of which are singletons, and about 8.8% rests with the top ten. The sample consisted of PBMCs. Every receptor here comes from a human donor who either received an allogeneic hematopoietic cell transplant for a myeloid malignancy or was a related donor (not recorded which). Some clones in this sample may be carry-over from other donors' samples.

In its sample, this clone was seen a few times. J is TRBJ1-5 and V is TRBV30, with 10 nucleotides matching TRBD1. The V and J ends lost 1 base and 8 bases, in that order; junction bases with no gene match: 5. The CDR3 contains 14 residues. CDR1 and CDR2 from the germline V gene are GTSNPN and SVGIG (reference sequence). The DNA for the CDR3 is TGTGCCTGGAGTGCGGGACAGGGGATGAAGCCCCAGCATTTT. The encoded protein is CAWSAGQGMKPQHF.

This clone turned up a few times. The genes are TRBV6-1 and TRBJ1-2; D call uncertain. Germline CDR1 and CDR2: MNHNS and SASEGT. The length of the CDR3 is 12 residues. The V end lost 2 bases, the J end lost 6 bases, and 7 bases lay between the germline ends. CDR3 in DNA: TGTGCCAGCAGTGAAATAAGGGATGGCTACACCTTC. It yields the protein CASSEIRDGYTF.

This chain links TRBV6-5 with TRBJ2-7; TRBD1 might be the D (6 bases). V lost 2 bases and J lost 5, with 7 bases in between. Germline-derived CDR1 and CDR2 are MNHEY and SVGAGI. The CDR3 runs to 12 residues. This CDR3 reads CASSYGGHEQYF. CDR3 bases: TGTGCCAGCAGTTACGGGGGCCACGAGCAGTACTTC.

The chain is built from TRBV30 and TRBJ2-7; D could derive from TRBD1 or TRBD2 (5 bases each). This CDR3 has 12 amino acids. Trimming took 2 bases from V and 2 from J, leaving 7 bases between them. Germline V lookup: CDR1 GTSNPN, CDR2 SVGIG (reference sequence). The CDR3, as DNA: TGTGCCTGGAGTCGGGGACCCTACGAGCAGTACTTC. Translating gives CAWSRGPYEQYF.

This sequence joins TRBV4-1 and TRBJ2-7, with D uncertain. The CDR3 runs to 12 residues. V lost 2 bases and J lost 6, with 8 bases in between. From germline, CDR1 is MGHRA and CDR2 YSYEKL. As DNA, the CDR3 is TGCGCCAGCAGCCAATCGGTGGGCGAGCAGTACTTC. Protein: CASSQSVGEQYF.

This chain uses TRBV30 with TRBJ1-1; 7 bases are shared with TRBD1. Trimming at V came to 1 base and at J to 0 bases, leaving 2 bases not matched to a gene. Germline V gives CDR1 GTSNPN, CDR2 SVGIG (reference sequence). The CDR3 sequence is 14 residues long. DNA for the CDR3: TGTGCCTGGAGTGGGAGGGGGCTGAACACTGAAGCTTTCTTT. It translates to CAWSGRGLNTEAFF.

The chain combines TRBV6-5 with TRBJ2-7; TRBD2 agrees at 7 bases. Germline-derived CDR1 and CDR2 are MNHEY and SVGAGI. V lost 0 bases, J lost 0 bases, and 5 bases stayed unmatched. The CDR3 is 16 amino acids. CDR3 sequence (DNA): TGTGCCAGCAGTTACTCTTGGGGGGGAAGCTCCTACGAGCAGTACTTC. Translated, it gives CASSYSWGGSSYEQYF.

V is TRBV28 and J is TRBJ1-2, with D perhaps TRBD1 (6 bases). CDR1 is MDHEN, CDR2 SYDVKM, per germline. This CDR3 is built from 14 residues. V was cut by 2 bases and J by 5 bases, with 12 bases left in between. The CDR3 here is CASSLLTGRYGYTF. The CDR3 DNA reads TGTGCCAGCAGTTTACTGACAGGAAGGTATGGCTACACCTTC.

This clone is categorized as medium-sized. This sequence joins TRBV29-1 and TRBJ1-1; D gene ambiguous. The CDR3 length is 15 residues. The germline gives CDR1 SQVTM, CDR2 ANQGSEA. Trimming took off 2 bases at V and 4 bases at J, with 17 bases between the two ends. The CDR3, as DNA: TGCAGCGTTGAATCCCCTAGCCCAGATCGCACTGAAGCTTTCTTT. It translates to CSVESPSPDRTEAFF.

This chain connects TRBV30 to TRBJ2-5; D is undetermined. The length of the CDR3 is 11 residues. V was cut by 4 bases and J by 5 bases, with 8 bases left in between. Germline V gene lookup returns CDR1 GTSNPN and CDR2 SVGIG (reference sequence). The CDR3 DNA is TGTGCCTGGAATTATGTGGAGACCCAGTACTTC. This sequence encodes CAWNYVETQYF.

This chain joins TRBV6-5 and TRBJ1-1; a weak D match, TRBD1 (6 bases). Germline V CDR1 and CDR2: MNHEY, SVGAGI. The CDR3 is 15 amino acids. The germline V and J ends were trimmed by 2 bases and 5 bases, with 15 bases remaining between them. The CDR3 is CASSYVGGALTEAFF. The CDR3 region has the DNA TGTGCCAGCAGTTACGTGGGGGGGGCGCTGACTGAAGCTTTCTTT.

The chain joins TRBV30 to TRBJ1-5, with TRBD1 as a possible D gene (6 bases). The V gene lost 3 bases and the J gene lost 9 bases, with 18 bases spanning the gap. In germline, CDR1 is GTSNPN, CDR2 SVGIG (reference sequence). The CDR3 length is 14 residues. This chain's CDR3 is CAWSGGLGGSPQHF. In nucleotides, the CDR3 is TGTGCCTGGAGCGGGGGCCTCGGGGGTTCGCCCCAGCATTTT.

This clone appeared a few times. The gene calls are TRBV30 and TRBJ1-1, with 8 bases matching TRBD1. The CDR3 is made up of 12 amino acids. V shed 2 bases, J shed 11 bases, and the junction held 7 bases outside the gene matches. CDR1 GTSNPN and CDR2 SVGIG come from the germline V gene (reference sequence). The CDR3 DNA sequence: TGTGCCTGGAGTAGGCAGACAGGGGAGGCTTTCTTT. This translates into CAWSRQTGEAFF.

The chain is built from TRBV27 and TRBJ2-4, with 8 positions matching TRBD1. This CDR3 has 17 amino acids. J was trimmed by 3 bases and V by 5 bases; bases with no gene match: 12. Germline V gives CDR1 MNHEY, CDR2 SMNVEV (reference sequence). CDR3 DNA: TGTGCCAGCAGTCCATTCTTGGACAGGGCTTTCAAAAACATTCAGTACTTC. It translates to CASSPFLDRAFKNIQYF.

Relative to its sample, this clone is medium-sized. Other nucleotide sequences in the sample specify the same CDR3. The chain uses TRBV20-1 and TRBJ1-5, with D perhaps matching TRBD1 (5 bases). There are 11 residues in the CDR3. Between the trimmed V and J ends, which lost 5 bases and 6 bases, there was a span of 8 bases. Germline V lookup: CDR1 DFQATT, CDR2 SNEGSKA (reference sequence). DNA for the CDR3: TGCAGTGCTGGGGGAGCTCAGCCCCAGCATTTT. The encoded protein is CSAGGAQPQHF.

J is TRBJ1-5 and V is TRBV6-1; D not certain. Germline V gene data show CDR1 as MNHNS and CDR2 as SASEGT. The V and J ends lost 10 bases and 6 bases respectively, with 19 bases between them. The CDR3 is made up of 14 amino acids. DNA for the CDR3: TGTGCCACTTTTTTAGGGAGGTTGGGTCAGCCCCAGCATTTT. Protein: CATFLGRLGQPQHF.

This chain joins TRBV20-1 and TRBJ2-5, with D hard to call. This CDR3 contains 11 residues. CDR1 DFQATT and CDR2 SNEGSKA come from the germline V gene (reference sequence). Trimming removed 6 bases at V and 0 bases at J, with 5 bases between. The CDR3 DNA reads TGCAGTGCGGGGTACCAAGAGACCCAGTACTTC. Translated: CSAGYQETQYF.

Only one count was recorded for this clone. In nucleotides, the CDR3 is TGTGCCAGCAGTGATCGGACAGGGAAGGACACTGAAGCTTTCTTT. Translation: CASSDRTGKDTEAFF. V is TRBV2 and J is TRBJ1-1; 8 bases are a match to TRBD1. The junction had 6 bases not matched to a gene; V was cut back by 3 bases and J by 3 bases. The germline CDR1 and CDR2 sequences are SNHLY and FYNNEI. The CDR3 has 15 amino acids. Using reference TRBV2 and TRBJ1-1 for the parts outside the CDR3, the full variable domain is EPEVTQTPSHQVTQMGQEVILRCVPISNHLYFYWYRQILGQKVEFLVSFYNNEISEKSEIFDDQFSVERPDGSNFTLKIRSTKLEDSAMYFCASSDRTGKDTEAFFGQGTRLTVV.

The chain couples TRBV5-4 to TRBJ2-1, with 7 nucleotides matching TRBD2. V lost 0 bases to trimming and J lost 4 bases; unmatched junction nucleotides: 1. The CDR3 has 14 residues. Germline assignment: CDR1 SGHNT and CDR2 YYREEE (reference sequence). The CDR3 coding sequence is TGTGCCAGCAGCTTGGAGGGAGGGTACAATGAGCAGTTCTTC. Translating gives CASSLEGGYNEQFF.

This CDR3 reads CASSAYGTGIQETQYF. The CDR3 DNA reads as TGTGCCAGCAGTGCCTACGGGACAGGGATTCAAGAGACCCAGTACTTC. The chain links TRBV6-1 to TRBJ2-5; 9 nucleotides align to TRBD1. V shed 4 bases and J 2 bases; nucleotides not matched to a gene: 8. CDR1 is MNHNS and CDR2 is SASEGT in the germline V gene. CDR3 length: 16 amino acids.

The chain has TRBV9 and TRBJ2-7, with 10 bases matching TRBD2. The junction had 11 bases not matched to a gene; V was cut back by 4 bases and J by 7 bases. This CDR3 has 15 residues. Per the germline V gene, CDR1 is SGDLS and CDR2 is YYNGEE. The CDR3 sequence: CASSPTGTSDWEQYF. CDR3 sequence (DNA): TGTGCCAGCAGCCCCACCGGGACTAGCGATTGGGAGCAGTACTTC.

This clone has a single count. The junction and the germline gene differ at one end; a read error may be behind it. The CDR3 here is CASSEYGEGAQDF. DNA of the CDR3: TGTGCCAGCAGTGAATACGGGGAAGGGGCCCAGGACTTC. This chain joins TRBV25-1 and TRBJ1-2; TRBD1 is a possible D gene (5 bases). Germline assignment: CDR1 MGHDK and CDR2 SYGVNS. This CDR3 has 13 amino acids.

The chain combines TRBV6-1 with TRBJ1-5; D not certain. Per germline, CDR1 MNHNS and CDR2 SASEGT. The V end lost 4 bases, the J end lost 1 base, and 14 bases lay between the germline ends. The CDR3 runs 16 residues. The CDR3, as DNA: TGTGCCAGCAGTGGTCGAGGAGGAGGGAGCAATCAGCCCCAGCATTTT. It is translated as CASSGRGGGSNQPQHF.

This clone has more than one count but fewer than ten. The rearrangement uses TRBV19 and TRBJ2-7; 7 bases align to TRBD2. The CDR3 has 15 residues. With V trimmed by 3 bases and J by 2 bases, 7 bases remained unmatched. CDR1 is LNHDA, CDR2 SQIVND, per germline (reference sequence). CDR3 sequence reads: CASSIWGREAYEQYF. The DNA of the CDR3 is TGTGCCAGTAGTATTTGGGGGAGGGAGGCCTACGAGCAGTACTTC.